One T cell receptor beta chain is described in this entry. Antigen specificity is unknown. This entry comes from a study of brain metastases from non-small cell lung cancer. General study results and limits: Fewer infiltrating T cells were found in brain metastases than primaries. T-cell clones appeared expanded in around 61% of brain metastases relative to matched primary tumors. Brain metastases shared most TCR repertoire with primaries, with sparse T cells.

Here immunoSEQ multiplex PCR was the method, and the copy in TCRdb shows in-frame clones only, minus some. Of roughly 4,800 clones listed, around 85% are singletons. Trimming shortened V by 2 bases and J by 0 bases, and 4 bases separated the two germline ends. The CDR3 loop spans 13 amino acids. Per the germline V gene, CDR1 is KGHSH and CDR2 is LQKENI. This chain links TRBV18 with TRBJ1-1, with D unclear. This clonotype was obtained from a donor aged 40 or older with non-small cell lung cancer. The sequencing input was primary lung tumor tissue. This CDR3 is CASSPGMNTEAFF. The CDR3 DNA reads as TGTGCCAGCTCACCAGGCATGAACACTGAAGCTTTCTTT. Full variable domain (outside the CDR3, taken from reference TRBV18 and TRBJ1-1): NAGVMQNPRHLVRRRGQEARLRCSPMKGHSHVYWYRQLPEEGLKFMVYLQKENIIDESGMPKERFSAEFPKEGPSILRIQQVVRGDSAAYFCASSPGMNTEAFFGQGTRLTVV.